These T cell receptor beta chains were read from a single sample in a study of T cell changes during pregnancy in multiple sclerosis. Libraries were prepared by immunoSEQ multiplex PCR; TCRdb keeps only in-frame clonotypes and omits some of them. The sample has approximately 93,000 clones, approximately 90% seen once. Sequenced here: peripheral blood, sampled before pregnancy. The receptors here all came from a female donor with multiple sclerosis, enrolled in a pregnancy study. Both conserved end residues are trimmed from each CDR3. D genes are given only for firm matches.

CDR3: SVRQGGTDTQY
D: TRBD1
V: TRBV29-1

CDR3: ASSSLRDRGKGNTEAF
D: TRBD1
V: TRBV19

CDR3: ASSAQAQGARDEQY
D: TRBD1
V: TRBV7-8

CDR3: ASSPRGEKLF
D: NA
V: TRBV5-5

CDR3: ASSTLQGANTGELF
D: NA
V: TRBV19

CDR3: ASSLQGASEQY
D: TRBD1
V: TRBV18

CDR3: ASSVGTSTDTQY
D: NA
V: TRBV9

CDR3: SVERRTPRMNTEAF
D: NA
V: TRBV29-1

CDR3: ASSLPRTGTDTQY
D: TRBD1
V: TRBV7-9

CDR3: ASSVGSGDTDTQY
D: TRBD2
V: TRBV9

CDR3: ASSSRLAGYQAHEQY
D: TRBD2
V: TRBV28

CDR3: ASSQERGEAF
D: NA
V: TRBV4-1

CDR3: ASRTAGDTGELF
D: TRBD2
V: TRBV25-1

CDR3: ASRGTSGRNTYNEQF
D: TRBD2
V: TRBV11-2

CDR3: ASSLGTSGYEQY
D: TRBD2
V: TRBV5-1

CDR3: ASSGLAGVYNEQF
D: TRBD2
V: TRBV7-9

CDR3: ASSLASGGATGELF
D: TRBD2
V: TRBV7-8

CDR3: ASSYYTGADYGYT
D: TRBD1
V: TRBV6-5

CDR3: SVEALASSYNEQF
D: NA
V: TRBV29-1

CDR3: ATSRERRTSGSGDTQY
D: TRBD2
V: TRBV15

CDR3: ASSPISRPEAF
D: NA
V: TRBV6-5

CDR3: ASSPTGVKAEAF
D: NA
V: TRBV19

CDR3: ASSLEQGKQPQH
D: TRBD1
V: TRBV5-1

CDR3: ASSPYSNQPQH
D: NA
V: TRBV7-2

CDR3: ASSEARQSAYEQY
D: NA
V: TRBV2

CDR3: ASSPLGTPGEQY
D: NA
V: TRBV11-3

CDR3: ASSPPGLAGVWEQF
D: TRBD2
V: TRBV18

CDR3: ASSDLGPHY
D: NA
V: TRBV5-8

CDR3: ASRQGNTIY
D: NA
V: TRBV9

CDR3: ASRTPRGSYNEQF
D: NA
V: TRBV6-1

CDR3: SGLGRLYNEQF
D: NA
V: TRBV29-1

CDR3: SVEGIDWSNNEQF
D: NA
V: TRBV29-1

CDR3: AISEDPRDTEAF
D: NA
V: TRBV10-3

CDR3: SVTGTFEKLF
D: NA
V: TRBV29-1

CDR3: ASSHGLAGVSDEQF
D: TRBD2
V: TRBV4-2

CDR3: ATSFEQGKGQPQH
D: TRBD1
V: TRBV15

CDR3: ASSSGLAGVGDTQY
D: TRBD2
V: TRBV5-1

CDR3: ASTSTLGDHTEAF
D: NA
V: TRBV4-2

CDR3: ASSFDRESYNEQF
D: TRBD1
V: TRBV4-3

CDR3: ASSVDLRTVENGYT
D: NA
V: TRBV9

CDR3: ASSPGTGGFGNTIY
D: TRBD1
V: TRBV5-1

CDR3: ASSLATGNTEAF
D: NA
V: TRBV5-4

CDR3: ASRLQGLFHSPLH
D: NA
V: TRBV7-2

CDR3: ASSPGLWAGPSTDTQY
D: NA
V: TRBV9

CDR3: ASSHRGSDTEAF
D: TRBD1
V: TRBV6-6

CDR3: ASSYSPKRGGDEQF
D: TRBD2
V: TRBV6-6

CDR3: SGKGGPTDTQY
D: NA
V: TRBV29-1

CDR3: ASSGTGGSGANVLT
D: TRBD1
V: TRBV7-9